These T cell receptor beta chains were read from a single sample in a study of blood T cell repertoires in COVID-19. The protocol was immunoSEQ multiplex PCR, while the TCRdb copy is restricted to in-frame clones and leaves out a portion. The sample lists roughly 350,000 clones, 75% to 90% seen once, with 3.6% in the top ten. Sequenced: peripheral blood. The receptors originated from a woman aged 18-35 years with acute or convalescent COVID-19. Each CDR3 is given with its conserved first and last residue. D genes are given only for firm matches. Clone size appears in some rows only: once, few, many, or a class for an expanded clone.

D: TRBD1; size: .; J: TRBJ2-7; V: TRBV11-3; DNA: TGTGCCAGCAGCTTGGGGACAGGCTACGAGCAGTACTTC; CDR3: CASSLGTGYEQYF
D: .; size: .; J: TRBJ2-1; V: TRBV7-8; DNA: TGTGCCAGCAGCTTAGCGGCTAGGAGCTCCTACAATGAGCAGTTCTTC; CDR3: CASSLAARSSYNEQFF
D: .; size: .; J: TRBJ2-1; V: TRBV7-9; DNA: TGTGCCAGCTGCTCTTATCCCGTGATAAGCCAAGAGGGAAATGAGCAGTTCTTC; CDR3: CASCSYPVISQEGNEQFF
D: .; size: .; J: TRBJ2-1; V: TRBV6-2/TRBV6-3; DNA: TGTGCCAGCAGTTATTCCAGCGTTTTAAGCGAGTTCTTC; CDR3: CASSYSSVLSEFF
D: TRBD1; size: .; J: TRBJ1-1; V: TRBV6-1; DNA: TGTGCCAGCAGTGAATACAGGGGGCTGGGTGAAGCTTTCTTT; CDR3: CASSEYRGLGEAFF
D: TRBD1; size: .; J: TRBJ2-1; V: TRBV7-2; DNA: TGTGCCAGCAGCCCTAGACAGGGGTATAGCTCCTACAATGAGCAGTTCTTC; CDR3: CASSPRQGYSSYNEQFF
D: .; size: .; J: TRBJ2-1; V: TRBV4-2; DNA: TGTGCCAGCAGCCAAGAACAGAGTTCCAAACTGGAGCAGTTCTTC; CDR3: CASSQEQSSKLEQFF
D: .; size: .; J: TRBJ2-3; V: TRBV4-2; DNA: TGTGCCAGCAGCCAAGTGGCAACGGATACGCAGTATTTT; CDR3: CASSQVATDTQYF
D: .; size: .; J: TRBJ1-2; V: TRBV7-9; DNA: TGTGCCAGCAGCTTAGAAGGGGACTATGGCTACACCTTC; CDR3: CASSLEGDYGYTF
D: .; size: .; J: TRBJ2-1; V: TRBV7-3; DNA: TGTGCCAGCAGTTACGACTTGGCCGGCGTAGATGAGCAGTTCTTC; CDR3: CASSYDLAGVDEQFF
D: TRBD1; size: .; J: TRBJ1-6; V: TRBV5-5; DNA: TGTGCCAGCAGCCCCCGGGACAGGGGGCTCTCTTCACCCCTCCACTTT; CDR3: CASSPRDRGLSSPLHF
D: .; size: .; J: TRBJ2-1; V: TRBV10-3; DNA: TGTGCCATCAGTGAACTAAGTGAGCAGTTCTTC; CDR3: CAISELSEQFF
D: TRBD1; size: .; J: TRBJ2-7; V: TRBV5-4; DNA: TGTGCCAGCAGCTCACCGGGACAGCACTACGAGCAGTACTTC; CDR3: CASSSPGQHYEQYF
D: .; size: .; J: TRBJ1-4; V: TRBV30; DNA: TGTGCCTGGACTCCCTCGCGGGTAACTAATGAAAAACTGTTTTTT; CDR3: CAWTPSRVTNEKLFF
D: .; size: .; J: TRBJ1-1; V: TRBV6-5; DNA: TGTGCCAGCAGTCTCCGCCAGGGAAGGGAAGCTTTCTTT; CDR3: CASSLRQGREAFF
D: TRBD1; size: .; J: TRBJ2-5; V: TRBV23-1; DNA: TGCGCCAGCAGTCAATCAGGGGGCGAGACCCAGTACTTC; CDR3: CASSQSGGETQYF
D: TRBD1; size: .; J: TRBJ1-2; V: TRBV3-1/TRBV3-2; DNA: TGTGCCAGCAGGCGGACAGGGGGCGCGTCCGGCTACACCTTC; CDR3: CASRRTGGASGYTF
D: TRBD2; size: .; J: TRBJ2-7; V: TRBV28; DNA: TGTGCCAGCAGCGACCGCGGGGGGTTCGTCGAGCAGTACTTC; CDR3: CASSDRGGFVEQYF
D: .; size: .; J: TRBJ1-6; V: TRBV1; DNA: TGCACCAGCAGCACTTCCCCTAATTCACCCCTCCACTTT; CDR3: CTSSTSPNSPLHF
D: TRBD1; size: .; J: TRBJ2-7; V: TRBV7-3; DNA: TGTGCCAGCAGCTTAACGTCGGCAGGGGGCTACGAGCAGTACTTC; CDR3: CASSLTSAGGYEQYF
D: .; size: .; J: TRBJ1-1; V: TRBV2; DNA: TGTGCCAGCAGCTTTCCTAGGCTGAACACTGAAGCTTTCTTT; CDR3: CASSFPRLNTEAFF
D: .; size: .; J: TRBJ2-2; V: TRBV14; DNA: TGTGCCAGCAGCCAAGTCGCAGGGTCGGTTAACACCGGGGAGCTGTTTTTT; CDR3: CASSQVAGSVNTGELFF
D: TRBD1; size: .; J: TRBJ1-6; V: TRBV12-3/TRBV12-4; DNA: TGTGCCAGCACCCTCTACAGGGGAGGCACCCTCCACTTT; CDR3: CASTLYRGGTLHF
D: TRBD1; size: many; J: TRBJ2-2; V: TRBV24-1; DNA: TGTGCCACCATCCCCGGGACAGGGGTTCTCAAGAACACCGGGGAGCTGTTTTTT; CDR3: CATIPGTGVLKNTGELFF
D: .; size: .; J: TRBJ1-1; V: TRBV30; DNA: TGTGCCTGGAGTGTGGTATCTACGGGTCCTAACACTGAAGCTTTCTTT; CDR3: CAWSVVSTGPNTEAFF
D: .; size: .; J: TRBJ1-2; V: TRBV9; DNA: TGTGCCAGCAGCGCGCAGGGGAGGGACTATGGCTACACCTTC; CDR3: CASSAQGRDYGYTF
D: .; size: .; J: TRBJ2-1; V: TRBV11-3; DNA: TGTGCCAGCAGCCAGAAATACAATGAGCAGTTCTTC; CDR3: CASSQKYNEQFF
D: .; size: .; J: TRBJ2-7; V: TRBV7-2; DNA: TGTGCCAGCAGCTTATTTCCGGACAACCTTTCCGAGCAGTACTTC; CDR3: CASSLFPDNLSEQYF
D: .; size: .; J: TRBJ1-6; V: TRBV5-1; DNA: TGCGCCAGCAGCCCCAGGACAACGGGGGATTTTAATTCACCCCTCCACTTT; CDR3: CASSPRTTGDFNSPLHF
D: TRBD1; size: .; J: TRBJ1-6; V: TRBV5-1; DNA: TGCGCCAGCAGCCCGACAGGGGCGGGGAATTCACCCCTCCACTTT; CDR3: CASSPTGAGNSPLHF
D: TRBD1; size: .; J: TRBJ2-1; V: TRBV24-1; DNA: TGTGCCACCAGTGACCCGAAAACAGGGGACAATGAGCAGTTCTTC; CDR3: CATSDPKTGDNEQFF
D: .; size: once; J: TRBJ2-7; V: TRBV29-1; DNA: TGCAGCGTTGCTGTGACAGCCTCTTACGAGCAGTACTTC; CDR3: CSVAVTASYEQYF
D: TRBD1; size: .; J: TRBJ1-2; V: TRBV5-6; DNA: TGTGCCAGCAGCTTTCGGGACAGCGAGATCCCTTTCTATGGCTACACCTTC; CDR3: CASSFRDSEIPFYGYTF
D: .; size: .; J: TRBJ2-5; V: TRBV3-1/TRBV3-2; DNA: TGTGCCAGCAGCCAAGTTAACGGAGAGACCCAGTACTTC; CDR3: CASSQVNGETQYF
D: TRBD1; size: .; J: TRBJ1-5; V: TRBV5-1; DNA: TGCGCCAGCAGCTTAACAGGGGGCAAGTCGGAGCCCCAGCATTTT; CDR3: CASSLTGGKSEPQHF
D: .; size: .; J: TRBJ2-7; V: TRBV9; DNA: TGTGCCAGCAGCGTAGACGGGGGGCGGGACGAGCAGTACTTC; CDR3: CASSVDGGRDEQYF
D: .; size: .; J: TRBJ1-5; V: TRBV27; DNA: TGTGCCAGCAGCCCCGGCAGGGGCAATCAGCCCCAGCATTTT; CDR3: CASSPGRGNQPQHF
D: TRBD2; size: few; J: TRBJ2-1; V: TRBV12-5; DNA: TGTGCTAGTGGTTTGGCCCGGCGGGAGGGCCGGTACAATGAGCAGTTCTTC; CDR3: CASGLARREGRYNEQFF
D: TRBD1; size: .; J: TRBJ1-2; V: TRBV10-1; DNA: TGCGCCAGCAGTGACACAGGGGAGCATGGCTACACCTTC; CDR3: CASSDTGEHGYTF
D: TRBD1; size: .; J: TRBJ2-7; V: TRBV11-1; DNA: TGTGCCAGCAGCTTAAAGAAGGGACAGGTCAACGAGCAGTACTTC; CDR3: CASSLKKGQVNEQYF
D: .; size: .; J: TRBJ2-2; V: TRBV9; DNA: TGTGCCAGCCGTAGCGGGAACACCGGGGAGCTGTTTTTT; CDR3: CASRSGNTGELFF
D: TRBD1; size: .; J: TRBJ2-2; V: TRBV27; DNA: TGTGCCAGCAGTTTCCTCGGGACAGGGGGGAACACCGGGGAGCTGTTTTTT; CDR3: CASSFLGTGGNTGELFF
D: TRBD2; size: .; J: TRBJ2-7; V: TRBV7-8; DNA: TGTGCCAGCAGCTTAGCGGGAGGGGTAACCTACGAGCAGTACTTC; CDR3: CASSLAGGVTYEQYF
D: .; size: .; J: TRBJ1-6; V: TRBV30; DNA: TGTGCCTGGAGTGTCCCTGATTCACCCCTCCACTTT; CDR3: CAWSVPDSPLHF
D: .; size: once; J: TRBJ1-3; V: TRBV29-1; DNA: TGCAGCGTTTCCCCGGGACTCCACTCTGGAAACACCATATATTTT; CDR3: CSVSPGLHSGNTIYF
D: .; size: .; J: TRBJ2-1; V: TRBV5-1; DNA: TGCGCCAGCAGCTTGGACGGGAGCTCCTACAATGAGCAGTTCTTC; CDR3: CASSLDGSSYNEQFF
D: .; size: .; J: TRBJ2-3; V: TRBV4-1; DNA: TGCGCCAGCAGCCAAGTTCCCTACACAGATACGCAGTATTTT; CDR3: CASSQVPYTDTQYF